This T cell receptor (beta chain) was identified during a study of T cells in localized non-small cell lung cancer. This clone was recorded once. Sequenced by immunoSEQ multiplex PCR; TCRdb stores in-frame clones only, minus some. The sample has 20,000 to 30,000 clones, 70% to 90% seen once; the top ten hold 5.8%. Germline V gives CDR1 SGDLS, CDR2 YYNGEE. The V end lost 5 bases, the J end lost 2 bases, and 3 bases lay between the germline ends. The CDR3 length is 11 residues. The V call is TRBV9, the J call TRBJ2-3; D unclear. The TCR was taken from a male donor older than 55 with stage II squamous cell lung carcinoma. The sequences come from peripheral blood, collected before any cancer treatment. The CDR3 DNA reads as TGTGCCAGCAGTAACACAGATACGCAGTATTTT. Protein product: CASSNTDTQYF.